This entry describes one T cell receptor (beta chain). Its target is unknown. This sample was included in a study of shared clonotypes between healthy human individuals. Study-wide results and limits: Relative to clonotypes present in all four donors, those not shared had lower generation probabilities.

The protocol was immunoSEQ multiplex PCR, while the TCRdb copy is restricted to in-frame clones and leaves out a portion. Of hundreds of thousands of clones in the sample, about two thirds are singletons; the top ten hold under 2%. The CDR3 is made up of 15 amino acids. With V trimmed by 7 bases and J by 5 bases, 12 bases remained unmatched. The germline gives CDR1 SGHTA, CDR2 FQGTGA. The TCR sequence derives from a young woman in good health. This chain links TRBV7-3 with TRBJ2-5; 8 positions match TRBD1. Material for sequencing was memory CD4+ T cells sorted from blood. The subset: CD45RA-negative fraction. The CDR3 sequence: CASTKGQAKGETQYF. DNA for the CDR3: TGTGCCAGCACGAAGGGACAGGCGAAAGGGGAGACCCAGTACTTC.